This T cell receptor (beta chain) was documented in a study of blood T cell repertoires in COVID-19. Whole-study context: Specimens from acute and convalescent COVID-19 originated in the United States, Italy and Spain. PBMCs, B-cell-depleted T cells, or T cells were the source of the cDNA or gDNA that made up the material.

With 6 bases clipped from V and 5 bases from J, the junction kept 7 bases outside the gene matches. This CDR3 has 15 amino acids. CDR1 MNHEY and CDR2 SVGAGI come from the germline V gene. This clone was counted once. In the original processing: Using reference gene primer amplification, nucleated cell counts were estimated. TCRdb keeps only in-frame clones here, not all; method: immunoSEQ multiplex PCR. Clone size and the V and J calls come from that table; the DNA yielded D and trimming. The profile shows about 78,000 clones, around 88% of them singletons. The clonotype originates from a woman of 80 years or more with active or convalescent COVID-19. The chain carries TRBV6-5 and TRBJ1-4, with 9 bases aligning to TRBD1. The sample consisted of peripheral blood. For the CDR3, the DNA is TGTGCCAGCAGGCTCGGACAGGGGCCAAATGAAAAACTGTTTTTT. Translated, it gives CASRLGQGPNEKLFF.